Described below is a single T cell receptor beta chain sequence and its context. The assay was immunoSEQ multiplex PCR, and TCRdb's table has in-frame clones only and misses some. The data hold 45,000 to 75,000 clones, with around 94% observed a single time. CDR1 is SEHNR, CDR2 FQNEAQ, per germline (reference sequence). The CDR3 runs to 17 residues. Trimming left V 0 bases short and J 5 bases short, with 19 bases between. These data originate in a study of human thymus T cells. Among the donors, all were healthy Finnish infants having corrective surgery for congenital heart defects. An approximately 0.5-1 mL peripheral blood aliquot was taken intraoperatively from four of eight donors. Genomic DNA was extracted from every available blood leukocyte.

The chain carries TRBV7-9 and TRBJ2-5; D perhaps matches TRBD1 (7 bases). The sample taken for sequencing was blood. The sequence came from a boy in the first two years of life with a congenital heart defect but otherwise immunologically healthy. The CDR3 protein is CASSLAPHRTGGETQYF. Here the CDR3 DNA reads TGTGCCAGCAGCTTAGCCCCTCATCGGACAGGAGGGGAGACCCAGTACTTC. Variable domain in full (rest from reference TRBV7-9 and TRBJ2-5): DTGVSQNPRHKITKRGQNVTFRCDPISEHNRLYWYRQTLGQGPEFLTYFQNEAQLEKSRLLSDRFSAERPKGSFSTLEIQRTEQGDSAMYLCASSLAPHRTGGETQYFGPGTRLLVL.